This entry lists 3 T cell receptor beta chains sequenced from one sample in a study of T cell responses to AZD1222 COVID-19 vaccine. Clones were read by immunoSEQ multiplex PCR, and TCRdb kept only the in-frame ones, dropping some. The sample has around 190,000 clones, almost 90% seen once. The sequences come from peripheral blood, collected on day 0 of AZD1222 vaccination. The source is an adult in good health.

The CDR3 reads CASSQGGTDTQYF. CDR3 DNA sequence: TGTGCCAGCAGCCAAGGGGGCACAGATACGCAGTATTTT. The chain joins TRBV7-3 to TRBJ2-3; D possibly corresponds to TRBD1 (5 bases). Germline values: CDR1 SGHTA, CDR2 FQGTGA. Deletions cut 5 bases from V and 1 base from J, with 7 bases between. The CDR3 loop spans 13 amino acids.

V is TRBV28 and J is TRBJ1-1, with no clear D. Looked up from germline, CDR1 is MDHEN and CDR2 is SYDVKM. Trimming shortened V by 6 bases and J by 0 bases, and 5 bases separated the two germline ends. The CDR3 runs to 12 residues. The DNA of the CDR3 is TGTGCCAGCAGCCCCGTGAACACTGAAGCTTTCTTT. As protein: CASSPVNTEAFF.

The chain uses TRBV5-4 and TRBJ2-2; 8 nucleotides agree with TRBD2. Trimming removed 4 bases from V and 0 bases from J; junction bases left unmatched: 8. The CDR3 consists of 17 residues. Germline-derived CDR1 and CDR2 are SGHNT and YYREEE (reference sequence). The CDR3 DNA reads TGTGCCAGCAGCCCCGGGAGGGATTACGCGAACACCGGGGAGCTGTTTTTT. Residues: CASSPGRDYANTGELFF.